The present entry profiles one T cell receptor (beta chain) with its context. The study ran its PCR with 60 Vbeta and 13 Jbeta primers. The data were produced by immunoSEQ multiplex PCR, yet TCRdb's version contains in-frame clones alone and is incomplete. The sample gives around 170,000 clones, around 85% of which show up once; approximately 6.3% is in the top ten. This sample was included in a study of cytomegalovirus exposure and HLA in healthy donors. Trimming shortened V by 4 bases and J by 13 bases, and 35 bases separated the two germline ends. Germline loops: CDR1 SGHRS, CDR2 YFSETQ. The CDR3 length is 18 residues.

The chain links TRBV5-1 to TRBJ1-2, with TRBD1 as a possible D gene (6 bases). Sequenced: PBMCs. The TCR was taken from a man aged 35 to 55 in good health and CMV-seropositive. CDR3 nucleotide sequence: TGCGCCAGCAGCGGTACAAGGGGGGGGAACCTACTACTATTCCCTCGCACCTTC. This encodes CASSGTRGGNLLLFPRTF.